The clone carrying this TCR beta chain has at least ten counts. The antigen is undetermined. This entry is derived from a study of neurological immune-mediated disorders. The CDR3 is 13 residues long. Trimming left V 1 base short and J 7 bases short, with 7 bases between. Germline-derived CDR1 and CDR2 are SGHVS and FQNEAQ. With 10-nucleotide random UMIs included, cDNA was synthesized by 5'RACE. The output of every sequencing run exceeded 180 million TCR-beta sequences, derived from 15-18 subjects. One entry per CDR3 protein results from TCRdb running MiXCR on the 5' RACE reads. The sample carries 25,000 to 35,000 distinct CDR3 sequences, roughly 14% recorded once. Broader study findings: In HTLV-1-associated myelopathy, TCR clonal expansion was greatest, and in multiple sclerosis it was least, below healthy controls. Expanded clones shared no CDR3 amino acid sequences across subjects, suggesting private repertoires in all groups.

This chain links TRBV7-8 with TRBJ1-4; D not certain. This clonotype was sampled from a man aged 65-85 years in good health. The sample comprised PBMCs. The CDR3 sequence is CASSLGSFEKLFF. The CDR3 nucleotides read TGTGCCAGCAGCTTAGGGAGCTTTGAAAAACTGTTTTTT.